This T cell receptor (beta chain) was recorded in a study of radiation and T cells in renal cell carcinoma. Time point here: blood 4 weeks post-SBRT, at nephrectomy. The sample's treatment: 15 Gy SBRT to primary tumor, nephrectomy 4 weeks later. Nephrectomy followed 15 Gy stereotactic body radiation by 4 weeks. Study observations and caveats: From baseline, blood top tumor clonotypes peaked at 2 weeks post-radiation.

About this clone: Its antigen is unidentified.

The method was immunoSEQ multiplex PCR; TCRdb's version includes in-frame clones alone and lacks a portion of them. This table has over 120,000 clones, less than 90% appearing once. This CDR3 has 11 residues. CDR1 is GTSNPN and CDR2 is SVGIG in the germline V gene (reference sequence). V was trimmed by 2 bases and J by 2 bases, leaving 4 bases between them. This clonotype was sampled from a woman aged 50 to 65 with renal cell carcinoma. The source material was blood, sampled from a patient whose treatment included radiotherapy and nephrectomy. The chain recombines TRBV30 with TRBJ2-7; D unclear. The CDR3 sequence is CAWSNPYEQYF. CDR3 bases: TGTGCCTGGAGTAATCCCTACGAGCAGTACTTC. The full variable domain, in which reference TRBV30 and TRBJ2-7 provide the parts outside the CDR3, is SQTIHQWPATLVQPVGSPLSLECTVEGTSNPNLYWYRQAAGRGLQLLFYSVGIGQISSEVPQNLSASRPQDRQFILSSKKLLLSDSGFYLCAWSNPYEQYFGPGTRLTVT.